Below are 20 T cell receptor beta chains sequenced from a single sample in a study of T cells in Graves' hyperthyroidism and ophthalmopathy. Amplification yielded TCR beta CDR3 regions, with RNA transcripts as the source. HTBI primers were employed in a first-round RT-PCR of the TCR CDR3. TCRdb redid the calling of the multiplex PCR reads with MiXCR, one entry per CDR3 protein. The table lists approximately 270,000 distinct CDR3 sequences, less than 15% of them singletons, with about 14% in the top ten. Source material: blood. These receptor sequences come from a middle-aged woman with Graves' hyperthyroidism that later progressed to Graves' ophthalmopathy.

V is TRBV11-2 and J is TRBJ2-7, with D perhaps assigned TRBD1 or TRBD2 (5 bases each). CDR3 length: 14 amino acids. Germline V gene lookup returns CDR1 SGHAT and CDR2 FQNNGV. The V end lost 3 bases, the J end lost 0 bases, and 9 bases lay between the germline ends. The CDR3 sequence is CASSFGGTSYEQYF. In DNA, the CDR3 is TGTGCCAGCAGCTTTGGGGGAACCTCCTACGAGCAGTACTTC.

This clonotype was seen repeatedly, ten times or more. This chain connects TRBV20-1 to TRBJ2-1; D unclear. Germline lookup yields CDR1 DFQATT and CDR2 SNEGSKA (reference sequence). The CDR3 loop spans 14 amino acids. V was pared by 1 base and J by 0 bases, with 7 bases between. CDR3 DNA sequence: TGCAGTGCTAGAGGGTGGAGCTCCTACAATGAGCAGTTCTTC. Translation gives CSARGWSSYNEQFF.

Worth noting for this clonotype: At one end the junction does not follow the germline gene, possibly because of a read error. Here the CDR3 DNA reads TGTGACAGCAGTGCTCTAGACAGGGTTGATGGGCAGTTCTTC. It is translated as CDSSALDRVDGQFF. The V call is TRBV2, the J call TRBJ2-1; 7 positions match TRBD1. Looked up from germline, CDR1 is SNHLY and CDR2 is FYNNEI. This CDR3 comprises 14 residues.

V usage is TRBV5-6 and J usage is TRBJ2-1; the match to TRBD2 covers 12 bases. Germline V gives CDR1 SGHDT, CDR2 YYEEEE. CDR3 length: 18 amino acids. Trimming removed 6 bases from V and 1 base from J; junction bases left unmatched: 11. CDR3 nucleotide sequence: TGTGCCAGCACTGCTCTAGCGGGAGGGACTTGGTCCTACAATGAGCAGTTCTTC. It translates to CASTALAGGTWSYNEQFF.

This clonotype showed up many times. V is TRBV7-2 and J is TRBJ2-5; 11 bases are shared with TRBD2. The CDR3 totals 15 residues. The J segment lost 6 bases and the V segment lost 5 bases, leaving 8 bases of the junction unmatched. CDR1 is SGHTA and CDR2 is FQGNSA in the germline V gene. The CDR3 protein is CASSTSGSGGKTQYF. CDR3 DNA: TGTGCCAGCAGCACTAGCGGGAGTGGAGGAAAGACCCAGTACTTC.

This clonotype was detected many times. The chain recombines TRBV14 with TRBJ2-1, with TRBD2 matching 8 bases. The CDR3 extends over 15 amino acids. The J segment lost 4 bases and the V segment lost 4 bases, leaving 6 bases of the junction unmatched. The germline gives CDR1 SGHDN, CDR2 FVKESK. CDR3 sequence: CASSRSPSGYNEQFF. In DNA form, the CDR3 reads TGTGCCAGCAGCCGGTCCCCTAGCGGGTACAATGAGCAGTTCTTC. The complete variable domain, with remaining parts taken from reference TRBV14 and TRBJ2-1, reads EAGVTQFPSHSVIEKGQTVTLRCDPISGHDNLYWYRRVMGKEIKFLLHFVKESKQDESGMPNNRFLAERTGGTYSTLKVQPAELEDSGVYFCASSRSPSGYNEQFFGPGTRLTVL.

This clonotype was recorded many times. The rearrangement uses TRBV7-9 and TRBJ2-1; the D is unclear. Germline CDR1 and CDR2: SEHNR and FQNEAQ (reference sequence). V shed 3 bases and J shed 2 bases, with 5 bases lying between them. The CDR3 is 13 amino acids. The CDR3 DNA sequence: TGTGCCAGCAGCTTCGAGCCCTACAATGAGCAGTTCTTC. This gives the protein CASSFEPYNEQFF.

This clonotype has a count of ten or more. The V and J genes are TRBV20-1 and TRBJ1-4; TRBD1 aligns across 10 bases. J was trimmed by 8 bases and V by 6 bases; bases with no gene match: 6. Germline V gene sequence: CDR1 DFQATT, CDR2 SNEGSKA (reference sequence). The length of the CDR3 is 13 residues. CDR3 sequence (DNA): TGCAGTGCCCCTGGGACAGGGGAGGAAAAACTGTTTTTT. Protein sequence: CSAPGTGEEKLFF.

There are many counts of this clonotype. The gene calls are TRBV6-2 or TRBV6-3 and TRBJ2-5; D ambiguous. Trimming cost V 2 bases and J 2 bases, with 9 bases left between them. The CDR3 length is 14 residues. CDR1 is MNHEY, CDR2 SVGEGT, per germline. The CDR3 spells CASSYAWLQETQYF. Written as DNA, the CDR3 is TGTGCCAGCAGTTACGCGTGGTTACAAGAGACCCAGTACTTC.

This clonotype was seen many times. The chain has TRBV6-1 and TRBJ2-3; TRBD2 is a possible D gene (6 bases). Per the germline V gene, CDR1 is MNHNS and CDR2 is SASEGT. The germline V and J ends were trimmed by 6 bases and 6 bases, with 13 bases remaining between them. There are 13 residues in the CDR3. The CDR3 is CASRPLARDTQYF. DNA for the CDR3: TGTGCCAGCAGACCTCTAGCGAGGGATACGCAGTATTTT.

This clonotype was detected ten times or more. The CDR3 DNA is TGCAGTGCTAGATTCCTACCTATCACCACAGATACGCAGTATTTT. Its protein product is CSARFLPITTDTQYF. The chain uses TRBV20-1 and TRBJ2-3; no clear D gene. V shed 2 bases and J shed 2 bases, with 14 bases lying between them. This CDR3 is built from 15 residues. Looked up from germline, CDR1 is DFQATT and CDR2 is SNEGSKA (reference sequence).

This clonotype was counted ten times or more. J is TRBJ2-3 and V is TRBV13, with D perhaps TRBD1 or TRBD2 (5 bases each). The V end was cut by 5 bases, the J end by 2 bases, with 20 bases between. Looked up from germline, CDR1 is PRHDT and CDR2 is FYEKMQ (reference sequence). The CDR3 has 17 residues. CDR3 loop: CASSPRWGGPHTDTQYF. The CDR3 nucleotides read TGTGCCAGCAGCCCCCGGTGGGGCGGGCCACACACAGATACGCAGTATTTT.

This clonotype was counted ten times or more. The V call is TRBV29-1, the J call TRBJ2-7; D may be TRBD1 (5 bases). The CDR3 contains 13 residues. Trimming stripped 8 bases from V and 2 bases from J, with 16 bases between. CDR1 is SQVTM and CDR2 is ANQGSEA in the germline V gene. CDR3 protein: CSILSRTTYEQYF. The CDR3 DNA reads TGCAGCATCCTATCCCGGACAACCTACGAGCAGTACTTC.

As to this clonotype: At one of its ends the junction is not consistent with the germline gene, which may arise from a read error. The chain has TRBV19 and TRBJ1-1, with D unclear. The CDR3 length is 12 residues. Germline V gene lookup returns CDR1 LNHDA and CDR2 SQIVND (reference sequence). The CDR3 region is CASGMVNTEAFF. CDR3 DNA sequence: TGTGCCAGTGGTATGGTGAACACTGAAGCTTTCTTT.

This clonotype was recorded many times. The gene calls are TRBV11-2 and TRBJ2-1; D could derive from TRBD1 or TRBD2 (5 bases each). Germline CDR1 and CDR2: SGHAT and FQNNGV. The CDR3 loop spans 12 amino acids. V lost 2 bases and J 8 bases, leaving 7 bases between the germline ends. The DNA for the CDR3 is TGTGCCAGCAGCTTAATGGGGGATGAGCAGTTCTTC. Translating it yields CASSLMGDEQFF.

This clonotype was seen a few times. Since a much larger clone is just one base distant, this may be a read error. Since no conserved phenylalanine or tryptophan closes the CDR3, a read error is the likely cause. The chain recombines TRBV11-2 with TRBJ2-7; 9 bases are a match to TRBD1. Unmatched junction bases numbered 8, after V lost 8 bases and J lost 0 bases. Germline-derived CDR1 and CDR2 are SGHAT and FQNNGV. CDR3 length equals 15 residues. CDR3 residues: CASSPGTGSSYEQYL. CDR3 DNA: TGTGCCAGCTCTCCCGGGACAGGGTCCTCCTACGAGCAGTACCTC.

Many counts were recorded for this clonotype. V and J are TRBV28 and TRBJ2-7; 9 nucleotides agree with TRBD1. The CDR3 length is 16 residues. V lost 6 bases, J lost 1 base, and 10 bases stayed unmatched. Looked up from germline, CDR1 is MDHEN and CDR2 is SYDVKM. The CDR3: CASSLRGTGISYEQYF. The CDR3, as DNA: TGTGCCAGCAGCCTCAGAGGGACAGGGATTTCCTACGAGCAGTACTTC. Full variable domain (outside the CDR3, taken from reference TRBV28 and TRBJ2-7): DVKVTQSSRYLVKRTGEKVFLECVQDMDHENMFWYRQDPGLGLRLIYFSYDVKMKEKGDIPEGYSVSREKKERFSLILESASTNQTSMYLCASSLRGTGISYEQYFGPGTRLTVT.

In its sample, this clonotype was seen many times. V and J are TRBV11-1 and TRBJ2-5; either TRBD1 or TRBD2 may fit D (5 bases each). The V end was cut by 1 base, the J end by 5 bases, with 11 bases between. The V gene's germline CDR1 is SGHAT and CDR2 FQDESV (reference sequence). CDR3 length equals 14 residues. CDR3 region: CASSLGAGSETQYF. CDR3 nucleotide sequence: TGTGCCAGCAGCTTAGGAGCAGGGAGCGAGACCCAGTACTTC.

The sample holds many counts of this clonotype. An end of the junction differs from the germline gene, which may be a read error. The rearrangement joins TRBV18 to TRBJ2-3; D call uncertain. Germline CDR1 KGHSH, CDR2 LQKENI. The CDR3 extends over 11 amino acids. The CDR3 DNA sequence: TGTGCCGGCTCACCACGAGATACGCAGTATTTT. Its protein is CAGSPRDTQYF.

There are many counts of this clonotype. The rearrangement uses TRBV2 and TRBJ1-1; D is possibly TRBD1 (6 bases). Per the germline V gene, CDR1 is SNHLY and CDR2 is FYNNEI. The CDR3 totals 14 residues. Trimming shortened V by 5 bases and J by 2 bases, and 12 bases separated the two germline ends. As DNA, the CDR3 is TGTGCCAGCAGTCAGGGGATCGGAAACACTGAAGCTTTCTTT. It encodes CASSQGIGNTEAFF.